The 16 T cell receptor beta chains presented below share a single source sample, sequenced in a study of shared clonotypes between healthy human individuals (dated by TCRdb to 2020 to 2022). Preparation of the library involved the immunoSEQ multiplex PCR assay. TCRdb retrieved this table from immuneACCESS and kept in-frame rearrangements only. Not all clones are present; in checked studies, unresolved V genes account for under half, and no reason is known for the remainder. Recorded for this sample are about 1.1 million clones; 75% to 85% of them occurred a single time. Of the sample, more than 0.5% falls within the top ten clones. Sequencing was carried out using memory CD4+ T cells from PBMCs. Read against the paper, the sample's cell subset or site label means: CD45RA-negative fraction. These receptors all come from a man aged 18-30 years in good health. Some clones in this sample may be carry-over from other donors' samples.

The chain employs TRBV6-1 and TRBJ1-2; unclear D gene. CDR1 and CDR2 from the germline V gene are MNHNS and SASEGT. This CDR3 contains 13 residues. V lost 5 bases to trimming and J lost 4 bases, with 11 bases between them. CDR3 sequence (DNA): TGTGCCAGCAGTACCCCTGGATTCTATGGCTACACCTTC. Amino acid sequence: CASSTPGFYGYTF.

The J gene is TRBJ2-2, the V gene TRBV5-1; no clear D gene. The CDR3 has 19 amino acids. V was cut by 3 bases and J by 1 base, with 22 bases left in between. In germline, CDR1 is SGHRS, CDR2 YFSETQ. CDR3 nucleotide sequence: TGCGCCAGCAGCTATACCAAACCTGGGCAGTCTGTGAACACCGGGGAGCTGTTTTTT. This encodes CASSYTKPGQSVNTGELFF.

Concerning this clone itself: Additional DNA sequences in this sample encode the identical CDR3. The gene calls are TRBV5-4 and TRBJ2-7; 12 bases are shared with TRBD1. V gave up 3 bases and J gave up 7 bases; unmatched junction bases: 5. This CDR3 region has 14 residues. Germline V lookup: CDR1 SGHNT, CDR2 YYREEE (reference sequence). The CDR3 protein is CASSSGQGAREQYF. Here the CDR3 DNA reads TGTGCCAGCAGCTCGGGACAGGGGGCGCGAGAGCAGTACTTC.

The V gene is TRBV5-1, the J gene TRBJ1-2; TRBD1 aligns across 12 bases. The V and J ends lost 5 bases and 2 bases, in that order; junction bases with no gene match: 1. The CDR3 loop spans 14 amino acids. Germline V gene data show CDR1 as SGHRS and CDR2 as YFSETQ. The DNA for the CDR3 is TGCGCCAGCAGTGGGACAGGGGGCAACTATGGCTACACCTTC. Translation gives CASSGTGGNYGYTF.

The chain employs TRBV9 and TRBJ1-2, with 9 bases fitting TRBD1. V shed 3 bases, J shed 4 bases, and the junction held 7 bases outside the gene matches. The CDR3 spans 15 residues. In germline, CDR1 is SGDLS, CDR2 YYNGEE. CDR3 sequence (DNA): TGTGCCAGCAGCGCTGGGGACAGGGCGACCTATGGCTACACCTTC. The encoded protein is CASSAGDRATYGYTF. Full variable domain (outside the CDR3, taken from reference TRBV9 and TRBJ1-2): DSGVTQTPKHLITATGQRVTLRCSPRSGDLSVYWYQQSLDQGLQFLIQYYNGEERAKGNILERFSAQQFPDLHSELNLSSLELGDSALYFCASSAGDRATYGYTFGSGTRLTVV.

This chain links TRBV7-2 with TRBJ2-3; D is ambiguous. V was trimmed by 1 base and J by 2 bases, leaving 10 bases between them. Germline values: CDR1 SGHTA, CDR2 FQGNSA. The CDR3 covers 15 residues. Written as DNA, the CDR3 is TGTGCCAGCAGCTTAGTGGGGTGGGACACAGATACGCAGTATTTT. Protein product: CASSLVGWDTDTQYF.

The chain carries TRBV19 and TRBJ2-4, with 8 bases lining up with TRBD1. Germline assignment: CDR1 LNHDA and CDR2 SQIVND (reference sequence). CDR3 size: 13 residues. V was pared by 5 bases and J by 9 bases, with 6 bases of the junction left unmatched. This CDR3 reads CASSLDRESIQYF. CDR3 nucleotide sequence: TGTGCCAGTAGTCTGGACAGGGAAAGCATTCAGTACTTC.

The V and J genes are TRBV28 and TRBJ2-5; tentatively, D is TRBD1 or TRBD2 (5 bases each). V lost 4 bases, J lost 13 bases, and 25 bases lay in between. Germline CDR1 MDHEN, CDR2 SYDVKM. This CDR3 region has 15 residues. The CDR3 region is CASSSGRAIFGWMYF. DNA of the CDR3: TGTGCCAGCAGTTCGGGGCGTGCCATTTTTGGGTGGATGTACTTC.

The chain has TRBV4-1 and TRBJ2-7; 10 bases fit TRBD1. The CDR3 length is 15 residues. Looked up from germline, CDR1 is MGHRA and CDR2 is YSYEKL. Trimming took 4 bases from V and 0 from J; bases not matched to a gene: 3. The CDR3 coding sequence is TGCGCCAGCAGCCGGGACAGGGGAGGCTCCTACGAGCAGTACTTC. Its translation is CASSRDRGGSYEQYF.

The chain links TRBV11-3 to TRBJ2-2; 13 nucleotides align to TRBD2. Germline CDR1 SGHNT, CDR2 YENEEA. Trimming at V came to 4 bases and at J to 6 bases, leaving 8 bases not matched to a gene. This CDR3 spans 17 amino acids. CDR3 sequence (DNA): TGTGCCAGCAGCTCCGCAAGGACTAGCGGGAGCCCCGGGGAGCTGTTTTTT. This encodes CASSSARTSGSPGELFF.

This clone was observed once. The chain's CDR3 is CASSMGRGEYEQYF. The CDR3 DNA is TGTGCCAGTAGTATGGGCAGGGGCGAATACGAGCAGTACTTC. The genes are TRBV19 and TRBJ2-7; weak D call: TRBD1 (6 bases). The CDR3 is 14 amino acids. Germline V gene lookup returns CDR1 LNHDA and CDR2 SQIVND (reference sequence). V gave up 3 bases and J gave up 4 bases, with 13 bases separating them.

The V and J genes are TRBV28 and TRBJ1-1, with 9 bases matching TRBD1. The junction had 6 bases not matched to a gene; V was cut back by 6 bases and J by 1 base. Looked up from germline, CDR1 is MDHEN and CDR2 is SYDVKM. The CDR3 runs 15 residues. CDR3 nucleotides: TGTGCCAGCAGCCATCAGGACAGGGGGAACACTGAAGCTTTCTTT. Residues: CASSHQDRGNTEAFF.

In this sample, this clone turned up once. The CDR3 sequence: CASSPLGSLGLDEQFF. The CDR3 DNA follows: TGTGCCAGCAGTCCCCTGGGTAGCTTGGGTTTGGATGAGCAGTTCTTC. The V and J genes are TRBV28 and TRBJ2-1; D uncertain. The V end was cut by 5 bases, the J end by 8 bases, with 22 bases between. CDR1 is MDHEN and CDR2 is SYDVKM in the germline V gene. This CDR3 spans 16 amino acids.

The rearrangement links TRBV7-8 to TRBJ2-2; the D is unclear. Germline loops: CDR1 SGHVS, CDR2 FQNEAQ. This CDR3 has 13 residues. Trimming cost V 5 bases and J 8 bases, with 12 bases left between them. In nucleotides, the CDR3 is TGTGCCAGCAGCCCGGTCGGCGGAGGGGAGCTGTTTTTT. This translates into CASSPVGGGELFF.

J is TRBJ1-2 and V is TRBV5-1; 9 positions agree with TRBD1. Germline trimming cut 3 bases from V and 7 bases from J; bases unmatched to any gene: 4. Germline assignment: CDR1 SGHRS and CDR2 YFSETQ. This CDR3 is 13 amino acids long. CDR3: CASSSQGASGYTF. The CDR3 nucleotides read TGCGCCAGCAGCTCACAGGGGGCTAGTGGCTACACCTTC.

This clone was detected only a few times. The gene calls are TRBV28 and TRBJ2-3; a weak D match, TRBD1 (6 bases). The CDR3 loop spans 14 amino acids. The germline V and J ends were trimmed by 10 bases and 3 bases, with 17 bases remaining between them. The germline CDR1 and CDR2 sequences are MDHEN and SYDVKM. DNA for the CDR3: TGTGCCATACAGGGCTTTGAGATTACAGATACGCAGTATTTT. The encoded protein is CAIQGFEITDTQYF.